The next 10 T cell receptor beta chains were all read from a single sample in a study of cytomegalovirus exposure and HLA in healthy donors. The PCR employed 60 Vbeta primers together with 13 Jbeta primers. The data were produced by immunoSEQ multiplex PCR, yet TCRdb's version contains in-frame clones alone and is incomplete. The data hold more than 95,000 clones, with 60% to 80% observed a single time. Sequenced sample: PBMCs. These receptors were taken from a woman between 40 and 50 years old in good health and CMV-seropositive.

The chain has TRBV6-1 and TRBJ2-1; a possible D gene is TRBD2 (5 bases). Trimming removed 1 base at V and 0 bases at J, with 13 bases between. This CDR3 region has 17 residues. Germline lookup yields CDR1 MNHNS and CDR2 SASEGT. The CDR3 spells CASSEGLLDFSYNEQFF. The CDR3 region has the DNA TGTGCCAGCAGTGAAGGTCTCCTGGACTTCTCCTACAATGAGCAGTTCTTC.

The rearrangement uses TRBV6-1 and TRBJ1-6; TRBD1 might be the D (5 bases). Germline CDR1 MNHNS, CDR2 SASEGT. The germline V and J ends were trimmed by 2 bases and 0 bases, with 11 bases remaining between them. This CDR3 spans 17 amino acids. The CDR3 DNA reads TGTGCCAGCAGTGAATACGGGGGGGGCTCCTATAATTCACCCCTCCACTTT. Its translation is CASSEYGGGSYNSPLHF.

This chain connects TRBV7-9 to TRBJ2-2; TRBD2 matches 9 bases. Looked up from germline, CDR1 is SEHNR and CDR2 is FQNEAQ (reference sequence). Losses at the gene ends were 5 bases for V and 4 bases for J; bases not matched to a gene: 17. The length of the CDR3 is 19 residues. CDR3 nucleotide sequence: TGTGCCAGCAGCGAACACCCGAGTTGGCGGGAGGGAAGCACCGGGGAGCTGTTTTTT. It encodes CASSEHPSWREGSTGELFF.

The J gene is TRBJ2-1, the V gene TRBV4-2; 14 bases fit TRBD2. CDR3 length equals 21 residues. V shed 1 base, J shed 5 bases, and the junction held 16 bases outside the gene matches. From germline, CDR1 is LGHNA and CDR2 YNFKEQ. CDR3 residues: CASSQVRGLAGGLLANNEQFF. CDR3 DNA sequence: TGTGCCAGCAGCCAAGTACGCGGACTAGCGGGGGGCCTACTCGCCAACAATGAGCAGTTCTTC.

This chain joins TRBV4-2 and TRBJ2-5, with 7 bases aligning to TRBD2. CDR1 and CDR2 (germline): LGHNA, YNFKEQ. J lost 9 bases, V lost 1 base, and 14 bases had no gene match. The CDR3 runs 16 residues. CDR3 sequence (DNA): TGTGCCAGCAGCCAAGCGGGTCTAGCTGGGGGGGGTGCCCAGTACTTC. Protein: CASSQAGLAGGGAQYF.

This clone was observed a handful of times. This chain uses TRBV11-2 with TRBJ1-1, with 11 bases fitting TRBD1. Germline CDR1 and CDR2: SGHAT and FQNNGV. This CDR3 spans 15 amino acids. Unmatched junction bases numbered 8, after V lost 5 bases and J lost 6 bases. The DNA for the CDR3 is TGTGCCAGCAGCGGCGACGGACAGGGGGCTGCTGAAGCTTTCTTT. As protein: CASSGDGQGAAEAFF. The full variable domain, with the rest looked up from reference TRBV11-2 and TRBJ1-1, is EAGVAQSPRYKIIEKRQSVAFWCNPISGHATLYWYQQILGQGPKLLIQFQNNGVVDDSQLPKDRFSAERLKGVDSTLKIQPAKLEDSAVYLCASSGDGQGAAEAFFGQGTRLTVV.

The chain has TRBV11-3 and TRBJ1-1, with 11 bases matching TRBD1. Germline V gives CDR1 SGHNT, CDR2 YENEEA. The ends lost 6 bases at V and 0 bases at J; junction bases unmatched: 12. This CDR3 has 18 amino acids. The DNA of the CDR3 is TGTGCCAGCAGGATAGAAGGACAGGGGGCTCCGATGAACACTGAAGCTTTCTTT. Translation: CASRIEGQGAPMNTEAFF.

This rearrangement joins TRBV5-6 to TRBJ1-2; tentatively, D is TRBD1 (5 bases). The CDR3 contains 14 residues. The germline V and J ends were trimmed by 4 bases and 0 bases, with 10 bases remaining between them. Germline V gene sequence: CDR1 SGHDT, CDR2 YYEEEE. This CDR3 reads CASSRTGANYGYTF. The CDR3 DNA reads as TGTGCCAGCAGCCGGACGGGGGCTAACTATGGCTACACCTTC.

The CDR3 DNA reads TGTGCCAGCAGCCCACTGGGCGCCACCGGGGAGCTGTTTTTT. This sequence encodes CASSPLGATGELFF. The chain carries TRBV7-2 and TRBJ2-2; D remains unclear. Germline V gene sequence: CDR1 SGHTA, CDR2 FQGNSA. V lost 5 bases, J lost 4 bases, and 11 bases lay in between. This CDR3 has 14 amino acids.

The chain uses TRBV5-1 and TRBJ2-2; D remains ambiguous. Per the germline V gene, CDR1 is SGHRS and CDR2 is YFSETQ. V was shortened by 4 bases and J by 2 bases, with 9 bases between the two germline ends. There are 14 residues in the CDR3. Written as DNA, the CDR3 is TGCGCCAGCAGCCCGTCCCCTAACACCGGGGAGCTGTTTTTT. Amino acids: CASSPSPNTGELFF. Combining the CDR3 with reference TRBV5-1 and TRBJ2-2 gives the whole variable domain KAGVTQTPRYLIKTRGQQVTLSCSPISGHRSVSWYQQTPGQGLQFLFEYFSETQRNKGNFPGRFSGRQFSNSRSEMNVSTLELGDSALYLCASSPSPNTGELFFGEGSRLTVL.